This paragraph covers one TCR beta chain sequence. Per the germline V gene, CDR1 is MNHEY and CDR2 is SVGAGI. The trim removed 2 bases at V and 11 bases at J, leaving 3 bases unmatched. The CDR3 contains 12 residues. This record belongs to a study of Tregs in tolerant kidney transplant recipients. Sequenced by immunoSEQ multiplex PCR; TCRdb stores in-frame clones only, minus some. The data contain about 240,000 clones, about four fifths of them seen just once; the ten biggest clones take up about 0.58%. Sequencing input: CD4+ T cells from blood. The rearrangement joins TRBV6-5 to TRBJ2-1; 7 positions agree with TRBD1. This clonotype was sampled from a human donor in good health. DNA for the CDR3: TGTGCCAGCAGTTACCCGGGACAGAAGCAGTTCTTC. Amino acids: CASSYPGQKQFF.